Listed here are 11 T cell receptor beta chains from one sample, sequenced in a study of cytomegalovirus exposure and HLA in healthy donors. It was with 60 Vbeta and 13 Jbeta primers that the PCR ran. Profiling relied on immunoSEQ multiplex PCR, and the TCRdb table lists in-frame clones only, not all of them. The table has 150,000 to 200,000 clones, about 81% seen once. Specimen: PBMCs. Receptors were obtained from a young woman in good health and CMV-seronegative.

V and J are TRBV4-1 and TRBJ2-5; 8 positions agree with TRBD2. This CDR3 region has 15 residues. J gave up 4 bases and V 7 bases, and 11 bases lay outside the gene matches. Germline CDR1 reads MGHRA; CDR2 reads YSYEKL. This CDR3 is CASTQGSGRGETQYF. DNA of the CDR3: TGCGCCAGCACTCAGGGAAGCGGGAGAGGAGAGACCCAGTACTTC.

The chain couples TRBV19 to TRBJ1-6; 7 bases are shared with TRBD1. Germline trimming cut 7 bases from V and 4 bases from J; bases unmatched to any gene: 4. From germline, CDR1 is LNHDA and CDR2 SQIVND (reference sequence). This CDR3 is 14 amino acids long. In nucleotides, the CDR3 is TGTGCCAGTATGCCCAGGGGGTATAATTCACCCCTCCACTTT. Protein: CASMPRGYNSPLHF.

The V gene is TRBV18, the J gene TRBJ2-5; the match to TRBD1 covers 10 bases. The assigned J gene may be wrong: the sequence end matches TRBJ2-7 better. From germline, CDR1 is KGHSH and CDR2 LQKENI. The CDR3 runs to 13 residues. CDR3 residues: CASSGGQGYEQYF. The CDR3 nucleotides are TGTGCCAGCTCCGGGGGACAGGGGTACGAGCAGTACTTC.

The chain employs TRBV6-1 and TRBJ2-5; 7 bases align to TRBD2. CDR3 length: 14 residues. J gave up 1 base and V 4 bases, and 3 bases lay outside the gene matches. Per the germline V gene, CDR1 is MNHNS and CDR2 is SASEGT. CDR3 coding DNA: TGTGCCAGCAGTGGGGGGGGGAGCCAAGAGACCCAGTACTTC. Translating it yields CASSGGGSQETQYF.

The V call is TRBV27, the J call TRBJ2-1; TRBD2 aligns across 10 bases. The CDR3 consists of 15 residues. The V and J ends lost 8 bases and 7 bases, in that order; junction bases with no gene match: 11. CDR1 is MNHEY, CDR2 SMNVEV, per germline (reference sequence). The CDR3 protein is CASSTTSGLYNEQFF. The CDR3 DNA is TGTGCCAGCTCCACGACTAGCGGGCTTTATAATGAGCAGTTCTTC.

The gene calls are TRBV6-5 and TRBJ2-7; 9 bases fit TRBD1. The V gene's germline CDR1 is MNHEY and CDR2 SVGAGI. This CDR3 spans 14 amino acids. V shed 2 bases, J shed 6 bases, and the junction held 5 bases outside the gene matches. CDR3 in amino acids: CASSYEQGAAEQYF. CDR3 DNA: TGTGCCAGCAGTTACGAACAGGGGGCCGCCGAGCAGTACTTC.

The chain uses TRBV10-2 and TRBJ2-5, with D possibly being TRBD2 (6 bases). Germline loops: CDR1 WSHSY, CDR2 SAAADI. V lost 9 bases to trimming and J lost 4 bases, with 9 bases between them. The CDR3 consists of 11 residues. The CDR3 region has the DNA TGCGCCAGTAGAGCGGGAGAGACCCAGTACTTC. Translation gives CASRAGETQYF.

Of note for this clone: One junction end does not reproduce the germline sequence, and a read error may be involved. The chain combines TRBV28 with TRBJ1-1; D not certain. Germline V gives CDR1 MDHEN, CDR2 SYDVKM. The CDR3 sequence is 12 residues long. The CDR3 loop reads CASSLSEVESFF. CDR3 sequence (DNA): TGTGCCAGCAGTTTATCAGAGGTTGAATCTTTCTTT.

The chain couples TRBV28 to TRBJ2-7, with D possibly TRBD2 on 6 matching bases. V shed 8 bases and J shed 2 bases, with 19 bases lying between them. CDR1 MDHEN and CDR2 SYDVKM come from the germline V gene. The length of the CDR3 is 15 residues. The CDR3 here is CASSASPAGPYEQYF. CDR3 nucleotides: TGTGCCAGCTCCGCCAGCCCGGCGGGGCCCTACGAGCAGTACTTC.

The V call is TRBV15, the J call TRBJ1-6; no firm D call. V was cut by 0 bases and J by 13 bases, with 16 bases left in between. The germline gives CDR1 LNHNV, CDR2 YYDKDF (reference sequence). The CDR3 consists of 15 residues. This chain's CDR3 is CATSRDPDSLGPLHF. The CDR3 DNA reads TGTGCCACCAGCAGAGATCCCGACTCGCTCGGGCCCCTCCACTTT.

The chain carries TRBV7-6 and TRBJ1-5, with D maybe TRBD1 (5 bases). Trimming left V 1 base short and J 1 base short, with 17 bases between. The germline CDR1 and CDR2 sequences are SGHVS and FNYEAQ. The CDR3 is 18 residues long. The CDR3 region has the DNA TGTGCCAGCAGCTTAGGTAGGATCGGAGGGGCAAGCAATCAGCCCCAGCATTTT. It is translated as CASSLGRIGGASNQPQHF.